This entry is about one TCR beta chain. Its matching antigen is unknown. In all sorted populations, purity surpassed 95%. The data were taken from a study of beta chain features in type 1 diabetes. Study outcomes and limitations: Insertion counts at VDJ junctions were lower in type 1 diabetes patients, who also showed more deletions there.

This CDR3 has 14 residues. Germline CDR1 is SGHTA and CDR2 is FQGTGA. V lost 5 bases, J lost 6 bases, and 14 bases lay in between. TCRB transcripts that were expressed got sequenced, as all of the isolated RNA had been reverse transcribed. Average reads for naive, central memory and regulatory T cell samples were about 3.6 million. The protocol was immunoSEQ multiplex PCR, while the TCRdb copy is restricted to in-frame clones and leaves out a portion. The repertoire has hundreds of thousands of clones, roughly a sixth of them found once; the top ten carry about 0.02%. The V call is TRBV7-3, the J call TRBJ2-1, with unresolved D. The receptor was isolated from a woman between 18 and 29 years old in good health. Material for sequencing was naive CD4+ T cells from blood. For the CDR3, the DNA is TGTGCCAGCAGCCTACTTGTAGGATCCAATGAGCAGTTCTTC. Its translation: CASSLLVGSNEQFF.